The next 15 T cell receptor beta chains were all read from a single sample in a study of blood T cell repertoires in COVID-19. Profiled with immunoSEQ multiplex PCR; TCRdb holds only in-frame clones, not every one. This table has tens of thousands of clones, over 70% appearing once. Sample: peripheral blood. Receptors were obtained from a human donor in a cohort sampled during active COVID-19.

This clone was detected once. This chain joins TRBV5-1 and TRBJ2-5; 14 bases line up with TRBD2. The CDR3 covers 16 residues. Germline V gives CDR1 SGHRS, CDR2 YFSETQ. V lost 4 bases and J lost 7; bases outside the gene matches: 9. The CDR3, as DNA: TGCGCCAGCAGCGTCCCGGGACTAGCGGGAGCGGGGACCCAGTACTTC. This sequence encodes CASSVPGLAGAGTQYF.

The CDR3 DNA sequence: TGTGCCAGCAGCCCCGCCCCGCCCTTAAGGGTCAGCGGAAACAATGAGCAGTTCTTC. The encoded protein is CASSPAPPLRVSGNNEQFF. The V and J genes are TRBV7-3 and TRBJ2-1; possibly TRBD2 for D (5 bases). V was cut by 5 bases and J by 5 bases, with 28 bases left in between. The length of the CDR3 is 19 residues. The germline V gene encodes CDR1 SGHTA and CDR2 FQGTGA.

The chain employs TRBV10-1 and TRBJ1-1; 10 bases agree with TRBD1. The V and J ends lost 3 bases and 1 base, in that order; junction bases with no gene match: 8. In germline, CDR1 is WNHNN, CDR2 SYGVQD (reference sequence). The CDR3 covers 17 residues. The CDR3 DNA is TGCGCCAGCAGTGAACTCCGGGACAGGGGACCGAACACTGAAGCTTTCTTT. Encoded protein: CASSELRDRGPNTEAFF.

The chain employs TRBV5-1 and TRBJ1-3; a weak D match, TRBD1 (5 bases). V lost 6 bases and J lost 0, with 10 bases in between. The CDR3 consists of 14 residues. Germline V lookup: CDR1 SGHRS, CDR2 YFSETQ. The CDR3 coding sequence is TGCGCCAGCACGGAGGGGAGCTCTGGAAACACCATATATTTT. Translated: CASTEGSSGNTIYF.

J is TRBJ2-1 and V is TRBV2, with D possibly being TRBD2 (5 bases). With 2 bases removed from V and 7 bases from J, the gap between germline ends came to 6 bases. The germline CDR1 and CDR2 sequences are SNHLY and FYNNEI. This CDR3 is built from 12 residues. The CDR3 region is CASSESGNEQFF. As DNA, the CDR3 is TGTGCCAGCAGTGAATCGGGGAATGAGCAGTTCTTC.

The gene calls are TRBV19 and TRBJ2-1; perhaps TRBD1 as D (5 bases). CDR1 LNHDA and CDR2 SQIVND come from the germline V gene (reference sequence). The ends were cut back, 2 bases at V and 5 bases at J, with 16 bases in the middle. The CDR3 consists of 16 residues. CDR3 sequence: CASSIRGAPFNNEQFF. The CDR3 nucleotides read TGTGCCAGTAGTATACGTGGGGCGCCCTTCAACAATGAGCAGTTCTTC.

The CDR3 sequence: CASSRGGMGHLNEQFF. DNA of the CDR3: TGTGCCAGCAGCAGAGGCGGGATGGGCCATTTGAATGAGCAGTTCTTC. The chain recombines TRBV9 with TRBJ2-1; D is possibly TRBD2 (6 bases). Trimming took off 4 bases at V and 7 bases at J, with 21 bases between the two ends. CDR3 size: 16 residues. From germline, CDR1 is SGDLS and CDR2 YYNGEE.

CDR3 nucleotide sequence: TGTGCCAGCAGTGAAAACAGGCCCTCCTACGAGCAGTACTTC. This sequence encodes CASSENRPSYEQYF. The chain recombines TRBV6-1 with TRBJ2-7; possibly TRBD1 for D (5 bases). Deletions cut 2 bases from V and 0 bases from J, with 8 bases between. Germline CDR1 reads MNHNS; CDR2 reads SASEGT. The length of the CDR3 is 14 residues.

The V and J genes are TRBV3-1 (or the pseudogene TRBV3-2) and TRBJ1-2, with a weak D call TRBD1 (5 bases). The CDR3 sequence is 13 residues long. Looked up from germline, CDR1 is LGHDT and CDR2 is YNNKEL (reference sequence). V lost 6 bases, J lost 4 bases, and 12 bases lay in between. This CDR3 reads CASSLRVGYGYTF. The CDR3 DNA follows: TGTGCCAGCAGTCTCAGGGTGGGCTATGGCTACACCTTC.

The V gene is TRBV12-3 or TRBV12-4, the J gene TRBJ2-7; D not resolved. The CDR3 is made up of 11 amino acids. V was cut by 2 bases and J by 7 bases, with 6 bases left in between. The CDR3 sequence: CASSLLVEQYF. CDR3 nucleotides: TGTGCCAGCAGTTTACTAGTGGAGCAGTACTTC.

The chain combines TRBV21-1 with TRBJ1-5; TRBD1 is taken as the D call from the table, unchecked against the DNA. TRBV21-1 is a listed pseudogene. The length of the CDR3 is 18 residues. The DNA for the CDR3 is TGTGCCAGCAGCAGGGCCCGCCGATATCCATCCTGGAAGGAGCCCCAGCATTTT. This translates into CASSRARRYPSWKEPQHF.

The CDR3 nucleotides read TGTGCCATCAGTGAGTCGGGGGACAGGGGTTTTAATGAGCAGTTCTTC. Its translation is CAISESGDRGFNEQFF. This rearrangement joins TRBV10-3 to TRBJ2-1; 10 bases line up with TRBD1. J was trimmed by 7 bases and V by 0 bases; bases with no gene match: 6. CDR3 length: 16 amino acids. Germline CDR1 is ENHRY and CDR2 is SYGVKD.

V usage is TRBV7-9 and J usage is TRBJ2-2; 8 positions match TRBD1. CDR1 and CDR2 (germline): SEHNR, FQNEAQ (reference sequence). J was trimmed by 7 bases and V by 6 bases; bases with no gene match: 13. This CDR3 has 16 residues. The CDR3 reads CASRPNPGQGSGELFF. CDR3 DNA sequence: TGTGCCAGCAGACCGAATCCCGGACAGGGCAGCGGGGAGCTGTTTTTT.

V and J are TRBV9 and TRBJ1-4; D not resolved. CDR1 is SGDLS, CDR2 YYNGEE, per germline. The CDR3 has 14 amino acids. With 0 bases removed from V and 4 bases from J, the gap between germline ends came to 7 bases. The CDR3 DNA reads TGTGCCAGCAGCGTAGCCGTTAATAATGAAAAACTGTTTTTT. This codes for CASSVAVNNEKLFF. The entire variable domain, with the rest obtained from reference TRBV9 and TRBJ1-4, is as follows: DSGVTQTPKHLITATGQRVTLRCSPRSGDLSVYWYQQSLDQGLQFLIQYYNGEERAKGNILERFSAQQFPDLHSELNLSSLELGDSALYFCASSVAVNNEKLFFGSGTQLSVL.

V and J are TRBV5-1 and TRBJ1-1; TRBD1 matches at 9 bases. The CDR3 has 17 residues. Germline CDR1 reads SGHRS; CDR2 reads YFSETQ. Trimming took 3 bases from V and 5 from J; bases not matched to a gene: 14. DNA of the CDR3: TGCGCCAGCAGCTCCTCTTTTGTCGGGACAGGGTATACTGAAGCTTTCTTT. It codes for CASSSSFVGTGYTEAFF.